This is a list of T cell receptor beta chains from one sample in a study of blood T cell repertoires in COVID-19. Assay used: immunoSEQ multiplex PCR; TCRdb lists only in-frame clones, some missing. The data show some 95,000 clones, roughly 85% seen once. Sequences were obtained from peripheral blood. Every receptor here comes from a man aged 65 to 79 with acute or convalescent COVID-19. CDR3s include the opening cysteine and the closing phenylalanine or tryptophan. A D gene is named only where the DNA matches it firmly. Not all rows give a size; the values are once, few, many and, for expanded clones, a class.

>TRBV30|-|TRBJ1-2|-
CAWYSYGYTF
TGTGCCTGGTATAGCTATGGCTACACCTTC
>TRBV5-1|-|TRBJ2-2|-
CASSFGGTGELFF
TGCGCCAGCAGCTTCGGGGGTACCGGGGAGCTGTTTTTT
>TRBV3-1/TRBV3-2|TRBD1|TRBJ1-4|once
CASSQDPGQGVPNEKLFF
TGTGCCAGCAGCCAAGACCCGGGACAGGGAGTGCCTAATGAAAAACTGTTTTTT
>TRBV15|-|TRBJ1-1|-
CATSRVAGGLRSYTEAFF
TGTGCCACCAGCAGAGTGGCAGGCGGGCTTAGGTCGTACACTGAAGCTTTCTTT
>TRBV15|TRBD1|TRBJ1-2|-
CATSTGQGHGYTF
TGTGCCACCAGCACAGGACAGGGACATGGCTACACCTTC
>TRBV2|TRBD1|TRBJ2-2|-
CASSGRTGHTGELFF
TGTGCCAGCAGTGGGAGGACAGGGCACACCGGGGAGCTGTTTTTT
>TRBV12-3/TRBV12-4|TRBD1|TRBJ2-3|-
CASSLPGGGQYF
TGTGCCAGCAGTTTACCAGGGGGCGGGCAGTATTTT
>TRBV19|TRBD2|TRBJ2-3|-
CASSTLAGGTDTQYF
TGTGCCAGTAGTACCCTAGCGGGGGGCACAGATACGCAGTATTTT
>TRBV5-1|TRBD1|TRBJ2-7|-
CASSFRQGFYEQYF
TGCGCCAGCAGCTTCAGACAGGGGTTCTACGAGCAGTACTTC
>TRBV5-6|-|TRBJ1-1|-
CASSLPGSTEAFF
TGTGCCAGCAGCTTGCCGGGGAGCACTGAAGCTTTCTTT
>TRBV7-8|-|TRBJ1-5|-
CASSLGPESYSNQPQHF
TGTGCCAGCAGCTTAGGGCCGGAGAGTTATAGCAATCAGCCCCAGCATTTT
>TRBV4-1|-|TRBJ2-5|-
CASSQMWEVRGETQYF
TGCGCCAGCAGCCAAATGTGGGAGGTCAGGGGGGAGACCCAGTACTTC
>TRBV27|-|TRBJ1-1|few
CATLGRRGFGTEAFF
TGTGCCACTCTAGGACGCAGGGGTTTTGGCACTGAAGCTTTCTTT
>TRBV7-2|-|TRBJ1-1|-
CASSFPRYEAFF
TGTGCCAGCAGCTTCCCCCGCTATGAAGCTTTCTTT
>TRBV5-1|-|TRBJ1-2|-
CASSFWTAGTNPNYGYTF
TGCGCCAGCAGCTTTTGGACAGCGGGAACTAACCCTAACTATGGCTACACCTTC
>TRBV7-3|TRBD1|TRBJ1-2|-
CASSFRQGDGYTF
TGTGCCAGCAGCTTTCGACAGGGAGACGGCTACACCTTC
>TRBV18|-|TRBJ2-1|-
CASSPAGYNEQFF
TGTGCCAGCTCACCAGCAGGGTACAATGAGCAGTTCTTC
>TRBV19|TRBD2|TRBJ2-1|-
CASSSSGLSYNEQFF
TGTGCCAGTAGTTCTAGCGGCCTCTCCTACAATGAGCAGTTCTTC
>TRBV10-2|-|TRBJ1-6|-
CASSEFGQTNSPLHF
TGCGCCAGCAGTGAATTTGGGCAAACCAATTCACCCCTCCACTTT
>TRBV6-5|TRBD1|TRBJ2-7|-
CASSPTDRGRNEQYF
TGTGCCAGCAGCCCAACGGACAGGGGGAGAAACGAGCAGTACTTC
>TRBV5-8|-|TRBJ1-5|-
CASSSGTYSNQPQHF
TGTGCCAGCAGCTCCGGGACATATAGCAATCAGCCCCAGCATTTT
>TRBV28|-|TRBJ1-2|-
CASSSQGWDGYTF
TGTGCCAGCAGCTCTCAGGGTTGGGATGGCTACACCTTC
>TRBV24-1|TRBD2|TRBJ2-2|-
CATSVPTGGASTGELFF
TGTGCCACCAGTGTCCCGACGGGAGGGGCGAGTACCGGGGAGCTGTTTTTT
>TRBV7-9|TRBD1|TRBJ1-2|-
CASSGQVNYGYTF
TGTGCCAGCAGCGGACAGGTCAACTATGGCTACACCTTC
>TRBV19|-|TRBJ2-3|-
CASSMSGAGRVDTQYF
TGTGCCAGTAGTATGTCTGGTGCTGGGCGAGTAGATACGCAGTATTTT
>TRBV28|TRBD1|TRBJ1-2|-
CASSSARGQSYGYTF
TGTGCCAGCAGTTCCGCCAGGGGGCAGAGCTATGGCTACACCTTC
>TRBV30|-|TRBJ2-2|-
CAWNWQGKAGELFF
TGTGCCTGGAACTGGCAGGGGAAGGCCGGGGAGCTGTTTTTT
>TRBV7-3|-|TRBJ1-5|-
CASSQGPNQPQHF
TGTGCCAGCAGCCAGGGGCCTAATCAGCCCCAGCATTTT
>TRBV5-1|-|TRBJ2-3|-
CASSLDSSTDTQYF
TGCGCCAGCAGCTTGGACAGCAGCACAGATACGCAGTATTTT
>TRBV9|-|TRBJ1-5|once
CASSVDSFNQPQHF
TGTGCCAGCAGCGTAGACAGTTTCAATCAGCCCCAGCATTTT
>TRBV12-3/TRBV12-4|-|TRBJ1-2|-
CASSYQGGYGYTF
TGTGCCAGCAGTTATCAGGGAGGTTATGGCTACACCTTC
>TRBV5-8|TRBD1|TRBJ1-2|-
CASSLQGLDYGYTF
TGTGCCAGCAGCTTACAGGGGCTAGACTATGGCTACACCTTC
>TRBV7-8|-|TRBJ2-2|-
CASSLRDSNTGELFF
TGTGCCAGCAGCCTTAGGGACTCCAACACCGGGGAGCTGTTTTTT